Presented here are 18 T cell receptor beta chains from one specimen sequenced in a study of CD8 T cells in ankylosing spondylitis. Using its own MiXCR run on the 5' RACE reads, TCRdb lists one record per CDR3 protein. This table holds about 33,000 distinct CDR3 sequences, more than 13% found once. The sequenced sample consisted of blood. The source of these receptors is a male donor with ankylosing spondylitis or in good health (not recorded which).

This clonotype was counted at least ten times. This chain uses TRBV7-2 with TRBJ2-5; no firm D call. In germline, CDR1 is SGHTA, CDR2 FQGNSA. The CDR3 runs 13 residues. Trimming removed 5 bases from V and 5 bases from J, with 12 bases in between. The CDR3 protein is CASSPRLVETQYF. CDR3 sequence (DNA): TGTGCCAGCAGCCCCCGGCTGGTTGAGACCCAGTACTTC.

This clonotype was counted only a few times. The chain combines TRBV15 with TRBJ2-2; D is uncertain. V lost 2 bases, J lost 5 bases, and 9 bases lay in between. The CDR3 runs 14 residues. Germline CDR1 is LNHNV and CDR2 is YYDKDF (reference sequence). This chain's CDR3 is CATSRSRGTGELFF. For the CDR3, the DNA is TGTGCCACCAGCAGATCGCGTGGGACCGGGGAGCTGTTTTTT.

A few counts support this clonotype. The V gene is TRBV5-6, the J gene TRBJ2-2; 8 nucleotides line up with TRBD1. The V gene's germline CDR1 is SGHDT and CDR2 YYEEEE. V dropped 0 bases and J dropped 4; count of bases not matched to a gene: 5. The CDR3 is made up of 16 amino acids. DNA of the CDR3: TGTGCCAGCAGCTTGGCAGGGGGCCCCAGCACCGGGGAGCTGTTTTTT. Translating it yields CASSLAGGPSTGELFF.

The V and J genes are TRBV7-6 and TRBJ2-2; 7 nucleotides align to TRBD1. The CDR3 consists of 15 residues. Germline V CDR1 and CDR2: SGHVS, FNYEAQ. The V segment lost 5 bases and the J segment 0 bases; nucleotides outside the gene matches: 3. The CDR3 sequence is CASSETGANTGELFF. In DNA form, the CDR3 reads TGTGCCAGCAGCGAAACAGGGGCGAACACCGGGGAGCTGTTTTTT.

This clonotype was detected a few times. This chain joins TRBV2 and TRBJ2-1, with 10 bases that match TRBD2. J lost 8 bases, V lost 4 bases, and 8 bases had no gene match. This CDR3 has 15 residues. Germline lookup yields CDR1 SNHLY and CDR2 FYNNEI. CDR3 amino acids: CASSGSSGSVDEQFF. For the CDR3, the DNA is TGTGCCAGCAGTGGCTCTAGCGGGAGCGTTGATGAGCAGTTCTTC.

This clonotype was counted between two and nine times. The chain employs TRBV12-3 or TRBV12-4 and TRBJ2-1; D gene ambiguous. The ends were cut back, 4 bases at V and 0 bases at J, with 13 bases in the middle. The CDR3 contains 16 residues. In DNA form, the CDR3 reads TGTGCCAGCAGTTCCCCCAGGCTTAGCTCCTACAATGAGCAGTTCTTC. Amino acids: CASSSPRLSSYNEQFF.

There are a few counts of this clonotype. The chain links TRBV5-4 to TRBJ1-1, with D unresolved. Germline lookup yields CDR1 SGHNT and CDR2 YYREEE (reference sequence). V lost 0 bases and J lost 1, with 7 bases in between. The CDR3 is made up of 14 amino acids. CDR3 in amino acids: CASSLERRNTEAFF. In DNA, the CDR3 is TGTGCCAGCAGCTTGGAACGGAGGAACACTGAAGCTTTCTTT.

V is TRBV29-1 and J is TRBJ1-4; TRBD1 is a possible D gene (5 bases). The CDR3 sequence is 15 residues long. The V and J ends lost 6 bases and 5 bases respectively, with 19 bases between them. Germline assignment: CDR1 SQVTM and CDR2 ANQGSEA. For the CDR3, the DNA is TGCAGCGTCGGGGTGACGGGCAGGGCGAATGAAAAACTGTTTTTT. Translation: CSVGVTGRANEKLFF.

V gene TRBV28 combines with J gene TRBJ2-5, with a possible D match to TRBD2 (5 bases). Per germline, CDR1 MDHEN and CDR2 SYDVKM. Deletions cut 2 bases from V and 2 bases from J, with 15 bases between. CDR3 length: 16 amino acids. CDR3 protein: CASSLIVGSGQETQYF. CDR3 nucleotides: TGTGCCAGCAGTTTAATTGTTGGTTCGGGACAAGAGACCCAGTACTTC.

The chain uses TRBV7-2 and TRBJ2-3; TRBD2 matches 7 bases. CDR1 SGHTA and CDR2 FQGNSA come from the germline V gene. CDR3 length: 15 amino acids. J lost 1 base, V lost 1 base, and 2 bases had no gene match. The CDR3 loop is CASSLVTSGTDTQYF. DNA of the CDR3: TGTGCCAGCAGCTTAGTAACTAGCGGCACAGATACGCAGTATTTT.

There are a few counts of this clonotype. J is TRBJ1-4 and V is TRBV5-1; D is ambiguous. This CDR3 is built from 15 residues. Germline V gene sequence: CDR1 SGHRS, CDR2 YFSETQ. V lost 1 base, J lost 8 bases, and 15 bases lay in between. The DNA for the CDR3 is TGCGCCAGCAGCTTGACTCAGGAGGGAGGAGAAAAACTGTTTTTT. Translating gives CASSLTQEGGEKLFF.

This clonotype was recorded once. The chain joins TRBV7-2 to TRBJ2-6; no clear D. The germline V gene encodes CDR1 SGHTA and CDR2 FQGNSA. CDR3 size: 15 residues. Trimming shortened V by 1 base and J by 0 bases, and 4 bases separated the two germline ends. This chain's CDR3 is CASSLDSSGANVLTF. CDR3 nucleotides: TGTGCCAGCAGCTTAGACAGCTCTGGGGCCAACGTCCTGACTTTC.

This sequence joins TRBV20-1 and TRBJ2-3; 8 bases line up with TRBD2. Germline V gives CDR1 DFQATT, CDR2 SNEGSKA (reference sequence). Losses at the gene ends were 0 bases for V and 4 bases for J; bases not matched to a gene: 6. The CDR3 sequence is 15 residues long. CDR3 DNA sequence: TGCAGTGCTAGAGATTTAGCGGGATCTGCAGATACGCAGTATTTT. Amino acids: CSARDLAGSADTQYF.

This clonotype was seen more than once but under ten times. The V and J genes are TRBV7-2 and TRBJ2-1; 7 positions agree with TRBD1. The CDR3 extends over 13 amino acids. CDR1 and CDR2 (germline): SGHTA, FQGNSA. J gave up 6 bases and V 5 bases, and 4 bases lay outside the gene matches. CDR3 region: CASSPRQGNEQFF. As DNA, the CDR3 is TGTGCCAGCAGCCCCCGACAGGGCAATGAGCAGTTCTTC.

This chain uses TRBV7-9 with TRBJ1-2, with D unclear. The germline gives CDR1 SEHNR, CDR2 FQNEAQ (reference sequence). Trimming cost V 1 base and J 4 bases, with 7 bases left between them. CDR3 length: 13 amino acids. DNA of the CDR3: TGTGCCAGCAGCTTAGTCCAGTTCTATGGCTACACCTTC. Protein: CASSLVQFYGYTF. The variable domain in full, with the rest retrieved from reference TRBV7-9 and TRBJ1-2, is DTGVSQNPRHKITKRGQNVTFRCDPISEHNRLYWYRQTLGQGPEFLTYFQNEAQLEKSRLLSDRFSAERPKGSFSTLEIQRTEQGDSAMYLCASSLVQFYGYTFGSGTRLTVV.

J is TRBJ2-2 and V is TRBV27; unclear D gene. The CDR3 loop spans 14 amino acids. V lost 5 bases to trimming and J lost 6 bases, with 13 bases between them. Per germline, CDR1 MNHEY and CDR2 SMNVEV (reference sequence). The CDR3 DNA reads as TGTGCCAGCAGTCTCGACGGGCGTGCCGGGGAGCTGTTTTTT. Translated, it gives CASSLDGRAGELFF.

This clonotype was seen many times. The chain recombines TRBV28 with TRBJ1-2; the match to TRBD1 covers 9 bases. Germline V gene lookup returns CDR1 MDHEN and CDR2 SYDVKM. J lost 8 bases, V lost 4 bases, and 5 bases had no gene match. CDR3 length: 13 amino acids. The CDR3 here is CASSYRGQGGYTF. DNA of the CDR3: TGTGCCAGCAGTTACAGGGGGCAGGGAGGCTACACCTTC.

CDR3 sequence (DNA): TGTGCCAGCAGCCAAGTTGGGGCGGAAGGGAACACTGAAGCTTTCTTT. Encoded protein: CASSQVGAEGNTEAFF. The chain carries TRBV4-2 and TRBJ1-1, with D possibly TRBD1 on 5 matching bases. The CDR3 is 16 residues long. V was clipped by 1 base and J by 1 base, with 13 bases between them. Germline CDR1 LGHNA, CDR2 YNFKEQ.